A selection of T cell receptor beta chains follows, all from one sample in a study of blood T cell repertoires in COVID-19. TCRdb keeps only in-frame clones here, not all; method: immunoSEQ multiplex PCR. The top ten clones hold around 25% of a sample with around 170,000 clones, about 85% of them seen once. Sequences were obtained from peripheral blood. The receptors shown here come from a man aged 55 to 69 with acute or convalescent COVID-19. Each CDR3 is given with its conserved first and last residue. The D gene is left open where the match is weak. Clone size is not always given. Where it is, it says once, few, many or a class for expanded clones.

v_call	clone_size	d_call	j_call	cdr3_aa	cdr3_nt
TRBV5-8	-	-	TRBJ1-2	CASSPSTSYGYTF	TGTGCCAGCAGCCCTAGTACGAGCTATGGCTACACCTTC
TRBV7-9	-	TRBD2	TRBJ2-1	CASSLISGGASTHEQFF	TGTGCCAGCAGCTTAATTAGCGGGGGGGCCTCTACCCATGAGCAGTTCTTC
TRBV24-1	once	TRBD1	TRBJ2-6	CATSDPGTVGANVLTF	TGTGCCACCAGTGACCCCGGGACAGTCGGGGCCAACGTCCTGACTTTC
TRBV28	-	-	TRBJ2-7	CASSLSAGERTYEQYF	TGTGCCAGCAGTTTATCGGCAGGTGAACGGACCTACGAGCAGTACTTC
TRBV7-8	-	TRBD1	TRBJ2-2	CASSSLPSRQGAGGELFF	TGTGCCAGCAGCTCCCTCCCTAGTCGACAGGGGGCTGGCGGGGAGCTGTTTTTT
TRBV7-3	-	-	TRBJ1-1	CASSFMAETEAFF	TGTGCCAGCAGCTTTATGGCGGAAACTGAAGCTTTCTTT
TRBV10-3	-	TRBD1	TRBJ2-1	CAISSGQGVGDEQFF	TGTGCCATCAGCTCTGGACAGGGCGTAGGAGATGAGCAGTTCTTC
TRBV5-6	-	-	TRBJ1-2	CASSPGTSWYGYTF	TGTGCCAGCAGCCCCGGGACTTCTTGGTATGGCTACACCTTC
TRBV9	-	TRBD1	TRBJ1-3	CASSVQGGTGNTIYF	TGTGCCAGCAGCGTACAGGGGGGAACTGGAAACACCATATATTTT
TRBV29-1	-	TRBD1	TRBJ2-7	CSVGTGAAYEQYF	TGCAGCGTCGGGACAGGGGCGGCCTACGAGCAGTACTTC
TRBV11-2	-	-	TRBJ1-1	CASSFRGGVLQAFF	TGTGCCAGCAGCTTCCGCGGAGGGGTCCTCCAAGCTTTCTTT
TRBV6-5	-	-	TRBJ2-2	CAIHPGTGELFF	TGTGCCATCCACCCGGGCACCGGGGAGCTGTTTTTT
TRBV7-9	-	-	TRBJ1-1	CASSLRKVSRDTEAFF	TGTGCCAGCAGCTTAAGGAAGGTCTCCCGGGACACTGAAGCTTTCTTT
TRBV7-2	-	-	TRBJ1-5	CASSLAGGGTSNQPQHF	TGTGCCAGCAGCTTAGCTGGCGGGGGAACGAGCAATCAGCCCCAGCATTTT
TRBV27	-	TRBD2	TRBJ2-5	CASSLWGLGGGERETQYF	TGTGCCAGCAGTTTATGGGGCCTGGGCGGGGGTGAGCGAGAGACCCAGTACTTC
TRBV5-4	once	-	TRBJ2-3	CASSLLQGRTDTQYF	TGTGCCAGCAGCTTGTTACAGGGGAGGACAGATACGCAGTATTTT
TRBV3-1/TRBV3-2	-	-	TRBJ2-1	CASSPRDFGAEQFF	TGTGCCAGCAGCCCTCGGGACTTCGGGGCTGAGCAGTTCTTC
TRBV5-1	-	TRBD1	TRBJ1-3	CASSSATGTGNTIYF	TGCGCCAGCAGCTCGGCGACAGGGACAGGAAACACCATATATTTT
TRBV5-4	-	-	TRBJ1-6	CASSLQGYNSPLHF	TGTGCCAGCAGCCTACAGGGTTATAATTCACCCCTCCACTTT
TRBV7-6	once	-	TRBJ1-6	CASSLGQDNSPLHF	TGTGCCAGCAGCTTAGGACAGGATAATTCACCCCTCCACTTT
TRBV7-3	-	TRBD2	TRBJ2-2	CASSLIGRPGGGPNTGELFF	TGTGCCAGCAGCTTAATCGGACGGCCTGGCGGGGGACCGAACACCGGGGAGCTGTTTTTT
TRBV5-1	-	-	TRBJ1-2	CASSSSPALNYGYTF	TGCGCCAGCAGCTCGTCGCCAGCGCTTAACTATGGCTACACCTTC
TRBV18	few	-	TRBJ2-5	CASSPPQKSQETQYF	TGTGCCAGCTCACCACCTCAGAAATCCCAAGAGACCCAGTACTTC
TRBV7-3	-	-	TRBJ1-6	CASSSESGMGSPLHF	TGTGCCAGCAGCTCGGAGTCGGGGATGGGTTCACCCCTCCACTTT
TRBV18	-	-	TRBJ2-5	CASSPGEETQYF	TGTGCCAGCTCACCAGGAGAAGAGACCCAGTACTTC
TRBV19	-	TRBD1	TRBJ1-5	CASSIGQGVEQPQHF	TGTGCCAGTAGTATTGGACAGGGGGTTGAACAGCCCCAGCATTTT
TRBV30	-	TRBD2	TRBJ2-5	CAWGGGIGETQYF	TGTGCCTGGGGCGGGGGGATCGGAGAGACCCAGTACTTC
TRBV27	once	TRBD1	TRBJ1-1	CASSRIRDRGLGTEAFF	TGTGCCAGCAGTCGGATTCGGGACAGGGGCTTGGGCACTGAAGCTTTCTTT
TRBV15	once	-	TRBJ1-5	CATSRSDWGGNQPQHF	TGTGCCACCAGCAGATCGGACTGGGGTGGCAATCAGCCCCAGCATTTT
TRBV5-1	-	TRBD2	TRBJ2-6	CASSSGLAKANVLTF	TGCGCCAGCAGCTCGGGACTAGCTAAAGCCAACGTCCTGACTTTC
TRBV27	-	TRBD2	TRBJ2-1	CASSSVAGGLNEQFF	TGTGCCAGCAGTTCCGTTGCGGGGGGGCTTAATGAGCAGTTCTTC
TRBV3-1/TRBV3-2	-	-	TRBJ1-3	CASSPSDGNTIYF	TGTGCCAGCAGCCCGTCAGATGGAAACACCATATATTTT
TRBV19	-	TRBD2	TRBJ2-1	CASTRTSGRSYNEQFF	TGTGCCAGTACCCGGACTAGCGGGAGATCCTACAATGAGCAGTTCTTC
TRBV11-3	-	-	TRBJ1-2	CASSFREGDGYTF	TGTGCCAGCAGCTTCAGAGAGGGAGACGGCTACACCTTC
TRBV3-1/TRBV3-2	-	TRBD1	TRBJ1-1	CASSPDRGGNTEAFF	TGTGCCAGCAGCCCCGACAGGGGGGGGAACACTGAAGCTTTCTTT
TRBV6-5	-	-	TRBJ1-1	CASIGGAGTEAFF	TGTGCCAGCATCGGGGGGGCCGGCACTGAAGCTTTCTTT
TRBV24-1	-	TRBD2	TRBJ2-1	CATSDTGGGTYNEQFF	TGTGCCACCAGTGATACCGGCGGGGGGACTTACAATGAGCAGTTCTTC
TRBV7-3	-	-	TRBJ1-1	CASRLTGMNTEAFF	TGTGCCAGCAGACTTACAGGGATGAACACTGAAGCTTTCTTT
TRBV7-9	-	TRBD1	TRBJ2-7	CASSSLQGAGSDSYEQYF	TGTGCCAGCAGCTCACTACAGGGGGCAGGTAGCGACTCCTACGAGCAGTACTTC
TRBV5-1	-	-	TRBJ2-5	CASSLEASGRETQYF	TGCGCCAGCAGCTTGGAGGCTTCAGGGAGGGAGACCCAGTACTTC
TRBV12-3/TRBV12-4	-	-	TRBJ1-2	CASREGGNYGYTF	TGTGCCAGCAGAGAGGGGGGGAACTATGGCTACACCTTC
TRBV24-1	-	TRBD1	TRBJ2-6	CATSEGTVSSGANVLTF	TGTGCCACCAGTGAAGGGACAGTCAGCTCTGGGGCCAACGTCCTGACTTTC
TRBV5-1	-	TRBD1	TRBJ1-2	CASSLFSGQGLDGYTF	TGCGCCAGCAGCTTGTTTAGTGGACAGGGCTTGGATGGCTACACCTTC
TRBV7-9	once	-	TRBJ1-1	CASSLRENTEAFF	TGTGCCAGCAGCTTACGCGAGAACACTGAAGCTTTCTTT
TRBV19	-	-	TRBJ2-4	CASSIVDSPVLAQYF	TGTGCCAGTAGTATAGTCGACAGCCCCGTGCTGGCTCAGTACTTC
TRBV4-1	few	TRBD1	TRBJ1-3	CASSQTLLRGPGNTIYF	TGCGCCAGCAGCCAAACTTTACTGAGGGGGCCGGGAAACACCATATATTTT
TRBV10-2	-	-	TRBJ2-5	CASRVGGGETQYF	TGCGCCAGCAGGGTAGGGGGTGGAGAGACCCAGTACTTC
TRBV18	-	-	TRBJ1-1	CASSSQPNTEAFF	TGTGCCAGCTCATCACAGCCGAACACTGAAGCTTTCTTT
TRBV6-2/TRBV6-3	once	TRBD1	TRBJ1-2	CASSWTGLYAGYTF	TGTGCCAGCAGTTGGACAGGCCTGTACGCTGGCTACACCTTC
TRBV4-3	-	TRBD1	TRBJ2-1	CASSPSGTGEWNEQFF	TGCGCCAGCAGCCCATCCGGGACAGGGGAGTGGAATGAGCAGTTCTTC
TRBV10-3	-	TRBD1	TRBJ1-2	CAISERTGKVYGYTF	TGTGCCATCAGTGAGAGGACAGGGAAAGTCTATGGCTACACCTTC
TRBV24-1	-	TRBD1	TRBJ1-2	CATSDGTGGLNGYTF	TGTGCCACCAGTGATGGGACAGGGGGTTTGAATGGCTACACCTTC
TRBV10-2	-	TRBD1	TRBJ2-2	CASSETRGLYTGELFF	TGCGCCAGCAGTGAGACCAGGGGGCTTTACACCGGGGAGCTGTTTTTT
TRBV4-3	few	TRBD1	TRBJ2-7	CASSYRGYEQYF	TGCGCCAGCAGCTACAGGGGGTACGAGCAGTACTTC
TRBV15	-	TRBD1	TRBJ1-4	CATSRNSGGNEKLFF	TGTGCCACCAGCAGGAATTCAGGGGGTAACGAAAAACTGTTTTTT
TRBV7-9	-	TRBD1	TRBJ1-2	CASSHSGDREGYTF	TGTGCCAGCAGCCATTCTGGGGACAGGGAAGGCTACACCTTC
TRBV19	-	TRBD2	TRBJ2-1	CASSPYSGTSGYNEQFF	TGTGCCAGTAGTCCGTACTCCGGGACTAGCGGATACAATGAGCAGTTCTTC
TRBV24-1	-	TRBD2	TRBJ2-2	CATSDGLAGGRAGELFF	TGTGCCACCAGTGATGGTCTAGCGGGAGGGCGAGCCGGGGAGCTGTTTTTT